This TCR beta chain was sequenced for a study of blood T cell repertoires in COVID-19. V gave up 6 bases and J gave up 8 bases; unmatched junction bases: 12. The germline CDR1 and CDR2 sequences are MNHEY and SVGAGI. The CDR3 is made up of 14 amino acids. In the study's own analysis: Reference gene primer amplification yielded estimated nucleated cell counts. Produced via immunoSEQ multiplex PCR; TCRdb's table is partial and in-frame only. Clone size and the V and J calls come from that table; the DNA yielded D and trimming. The sample holds about 280,000 clones; under 90% are singletons and the top ten take 11%. Patients at the Seattle site were enrolled during active infection and followed longitudinally.

The chain recombines TRBV6-5 with TRBJ1-1, with 7 positions matching TRBD1. Material: peripheral blood. The source of this sequence is a woman aged 25 to 39 with COVID-19, enrolled during active disease. CDR3 loop: CASSSPLMTGEAFF. The DNA of the CDR3 is TGTGCCAGCAGCTCCCCTTTAATGACAGGGGAAGCTTTCTTT.